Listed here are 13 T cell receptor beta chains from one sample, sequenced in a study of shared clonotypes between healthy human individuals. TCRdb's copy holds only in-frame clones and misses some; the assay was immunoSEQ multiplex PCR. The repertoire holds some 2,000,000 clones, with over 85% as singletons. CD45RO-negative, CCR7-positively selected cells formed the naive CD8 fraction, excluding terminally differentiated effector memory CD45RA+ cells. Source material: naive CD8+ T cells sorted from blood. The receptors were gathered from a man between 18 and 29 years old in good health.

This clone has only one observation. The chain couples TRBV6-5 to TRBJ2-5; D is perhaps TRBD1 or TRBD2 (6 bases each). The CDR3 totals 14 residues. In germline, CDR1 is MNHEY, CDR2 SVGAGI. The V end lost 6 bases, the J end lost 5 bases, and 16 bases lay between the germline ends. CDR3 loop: CASSAMRRGETQYF. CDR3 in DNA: TGTGCCAGCAGCGCAATGAGGAGGGGGGAGACCCAGTACTTC.

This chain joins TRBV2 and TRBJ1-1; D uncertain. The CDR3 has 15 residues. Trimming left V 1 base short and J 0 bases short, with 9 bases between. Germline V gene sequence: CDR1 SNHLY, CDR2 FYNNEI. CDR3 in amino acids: CASSEDNGLNTEAFF. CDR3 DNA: TGTGCCAGCAGTGAAGACAATGGCCTGAACACTGAAGCTTTCTTT.

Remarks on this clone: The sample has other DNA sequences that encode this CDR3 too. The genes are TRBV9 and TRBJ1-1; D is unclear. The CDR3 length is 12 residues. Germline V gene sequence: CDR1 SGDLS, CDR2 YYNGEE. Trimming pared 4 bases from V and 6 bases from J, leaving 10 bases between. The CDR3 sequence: CASSPGGAEAFF. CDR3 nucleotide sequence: TGTGCCAGCAGCCCCGGTGGAGCTGAAGCTTTCTTT.

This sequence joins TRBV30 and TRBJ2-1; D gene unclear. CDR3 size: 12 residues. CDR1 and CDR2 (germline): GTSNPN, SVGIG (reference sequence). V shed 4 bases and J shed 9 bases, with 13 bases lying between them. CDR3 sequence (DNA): TGTGCCTGGAATTTAAATGGTGGTGAGCAGTTCTTC. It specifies CAWNLNGGEQFF.

CDR3 protein: CASSKGIEQFF. The CDR3, as DNA: TGTGCCAGCAGCAAGGGGATTGAGCAGTTCTTC. The rearrangement uses TRBV5-6 and TRBJ2-1; TRBD1 is a possible D gene (5 bases). V was trimmed by 4 bases and J by 9 bases, leaving 8 bases between them. The CDR3 loop spans 11 amino acids. Germline lookup yields CDR1 SGHDT and CDR2 YYEEEE.

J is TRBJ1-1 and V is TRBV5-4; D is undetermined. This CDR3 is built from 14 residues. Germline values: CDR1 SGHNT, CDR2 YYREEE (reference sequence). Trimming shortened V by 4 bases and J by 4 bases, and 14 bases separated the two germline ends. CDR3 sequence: CASSQGRFGTEAFF. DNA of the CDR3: TGTGCCAGCAGCCAAGGACGGTTTGGCACTGAAGCTTTCTTT.

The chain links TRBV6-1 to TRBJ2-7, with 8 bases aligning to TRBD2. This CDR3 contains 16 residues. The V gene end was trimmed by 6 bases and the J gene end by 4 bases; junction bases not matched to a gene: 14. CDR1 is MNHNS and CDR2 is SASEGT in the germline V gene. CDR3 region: CASRELAVGGYYEQYF. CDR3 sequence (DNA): TGTGCCAGCAGGGAACTAGCGGTCGGGGGGTATTACGAGCAGTACTTC.

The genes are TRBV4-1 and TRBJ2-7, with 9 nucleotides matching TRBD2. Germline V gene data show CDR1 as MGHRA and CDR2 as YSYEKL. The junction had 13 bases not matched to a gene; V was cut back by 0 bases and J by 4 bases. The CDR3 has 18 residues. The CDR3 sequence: CASSQEGGGAVGTYEQYF. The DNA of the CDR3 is TGCGCCAGCAGCCAAGAGGGCGGGGGGGCGGTAGGAACTTACGAGCAGTACTTC.

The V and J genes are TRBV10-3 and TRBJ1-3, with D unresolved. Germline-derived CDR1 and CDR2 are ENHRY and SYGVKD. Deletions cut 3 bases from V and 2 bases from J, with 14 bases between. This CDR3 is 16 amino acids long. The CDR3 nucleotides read TGTGCCATCAGTGAACTAGTCGAGGGAACTGGAAACACCATATATTTT. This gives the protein CAISELVEGTGNTIYF.

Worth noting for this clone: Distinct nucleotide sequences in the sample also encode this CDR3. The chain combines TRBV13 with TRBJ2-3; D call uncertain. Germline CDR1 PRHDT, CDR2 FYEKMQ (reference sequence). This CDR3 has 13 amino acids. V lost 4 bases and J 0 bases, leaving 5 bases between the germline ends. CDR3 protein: CASSSASTDTQYF. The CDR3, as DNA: TGTGCCAGCAGCTCGGCGAGCACAGATACGCAGTATTTT.

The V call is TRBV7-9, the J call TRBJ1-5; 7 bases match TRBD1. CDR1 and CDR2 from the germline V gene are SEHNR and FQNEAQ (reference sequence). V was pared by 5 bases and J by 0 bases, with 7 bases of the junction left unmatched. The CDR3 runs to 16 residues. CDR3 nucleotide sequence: TGTGCCAGCAGCGAAGGGGCAGGGGGTAGCAATCAGCCCCAGCATTTT. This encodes CASSEGAGGSNQPQHF.

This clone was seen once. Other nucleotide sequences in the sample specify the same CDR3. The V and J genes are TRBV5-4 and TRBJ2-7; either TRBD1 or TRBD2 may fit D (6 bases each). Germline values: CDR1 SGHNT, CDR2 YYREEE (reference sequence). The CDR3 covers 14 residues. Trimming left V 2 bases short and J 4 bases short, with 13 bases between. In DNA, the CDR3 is TGTGCCAGCAGCTTATCGACAGGAGGGTACGAGCAGTACTTC. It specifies CASSLSTGGYEQYF. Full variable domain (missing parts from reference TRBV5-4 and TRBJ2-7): ETGVTQSPTHLIKTRGQQVTLRCSSQSGHNTVSWYQQALGQGPQFIFQYYREEENGRGNFPPRFSGLQFPNYSSELNVNALELDDSALYLCASSLSTGGYEQYFGPGTRLTVT.

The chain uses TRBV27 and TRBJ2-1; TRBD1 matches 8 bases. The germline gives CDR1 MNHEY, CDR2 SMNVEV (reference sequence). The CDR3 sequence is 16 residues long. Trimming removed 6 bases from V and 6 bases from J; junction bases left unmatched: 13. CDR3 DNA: TGTGCCAGCAGCCCCTCCGCGGGACAGGTCCGCAATGAGCAGTTCTTC. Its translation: CASSPSAGQVRNEQFF.